This entry lists 23 T cell receptor beta chains sequenced from one sample in a study of T cell responses to AZD1222 COVID-19 vaccine. The protocol was immunoSEQ multiplex PCR, while the TCRdb copy is restricted to in-frame clones and leaves out a portion. The table records approximately 110,000 clones, about 88% of them present only once. The sample was peripheral blood, taken on day 0 of AZD1222 vaccination. Receptor source: an adult in good health.

In its sample, this clone was seen once. The chain combines TRBV3-1 (or the pseudogene TRBV3-2) with TRBJ1-1, with a weak D call TRBD1 (6 bases). CDR3 length: 12 residues. Trimming took 4 bases from V and 5 from J, leaving 8 bases between them. The germline CDR1 and CDR2 sequences are LGHDT and YNNKEL (reference sequence). The CDR3 bases are TGTGCCAGCAGCCGGCAGGGGACTGAAGCTTTCTTT. This sequence encodes CASSRQGTEAFF.

The chain combines TRBV7-9 with TRBJ1-2; a possible D gene is TRBD1 (6 bases). V was clipped by 4 bases and J by 4 bases, with 13 bases between them. There are 14 residues in the CDR3. Germline V gives CDR1 SEHNR, CDR2 FQNEAQ (reference sequence). In nucleotides, the CDR3 is TGTGCCAGCAGCTCCACAGGGTGGAGCTATGGCTACACCTTC. It encodes CASSSTGWSYGYTF. Variable domain in full (rest from reference TRBV7-9 and TRBJ1-2): DTGVSQNPRHKITKRGQNVTFRCDPISEHNRLYWYRQTLGQGPEFLTYFQNEAQLEKSRLLSDRFSAERPKGSFSTLEIQRTEQGDSAMYLCASSSTGWSYGYTFGSGTRLTVV.

The genes are TRBV5-1 and TRBJ1-2; TRBD1 aligns across 9 bases. V shed 0 bases, J shed 4 bases, and the junction held 4 bases outside the gene matches. Germline loops: CDR1 SGHRS, CDR2 YFSETQ. The CDR3 is 15 amino acids. This CDR3 is CASSLAGQGGYGYTF. As DNA, the CDR3 is TGCGCCAGCAGCTTGGCGGGACAGGGAGGCTATGGCTACACCTTC.

In its sample, this clone was seen a few times. The chain recombines TRBV12-3 or TRBV12-4 with TRBJ1-5; unclear D gene. Trimming stripped 7 bases from V and 4 bases from J, with 11 bases between. This CDR3 contains 13 residues. The CDR3: CASTLRVNQPQHF. Here the CDR3 DNA reads TGTGCCAGCACCTTAAGGGTTAATCAGCCCCAGCATTTT.

The J gene is TRBJ1-1, the V gene TRBV2, with TRBD1 as a possible D gene (6 bases). V gave up 8 bases and J gave up 7 bases, with 20 bases separating them. The CDR3 extends over 14 amino acids. Germline V gene sequence: CDR1 SNHLY, CDR2 FYNNEI. The CDR3 DNA sequence: TGTGCCAGCGTCTGGGCGGGGGCAGGGTATGAAGCTTTCTTT. Residues: CASVWAGAGYEAFF.

The chain employs TRBV19 and TRBJ2-3; TRBD2 agrees at 7 bases. CDR1 is LNHDA and CDR2 is SQIVND in the germline V gene (reference sequence). Germline trimming cut 11 bases from V and 3 bases from J; bases unmatched to any gene: 11. This CDR3 comprises 14 residues. The CDR3 region is CAVRGRAGTDTQYF. The CDR3 region has the DNA TGTGCCGTAAGAGGGAGGGCGGGTACAGATACGCAGTATTTT.

The rearrangement joins TRBV5-1 to TRBJ2-1; TRBD2 aligns across 7 bases. The CDR3 contains 13 residues. CDR1 and CDR2 from the germline V gene are SGHRS and YFSETQ. V trimming: 0 bases; J trimming: 7 bases; junction bases outside the gene matches: 1. The CDR3 coding sequence is TGCGCCAGCAGCTTGGGTAGCGGGAATGAGCAGTTCTTC. Protein sequence: CASSLGSGNEQFF. Full variable domain (rest looked up from reference TRBV5-1 and TRBJ2-1): KAGVTQTPRYLIKTRGQQVTLSCSPISGHRSVSWYQQTPGQGLQFLFEYFSETQRNKGNFPGRFSGRQFSNSRSEMNVSTLELGDSALYLCASSLGSGNEQFFGPGTRLTVL.

The J gene is TRBJ1-5, the V gene TRBV4-2; TRBD1 aligns across 9 bases. V gave up 1 base and J gave up 1 base; unmatched junction bases: 2. Looked up from germline, CDR1 is LGHNA and CDR2 is YNFKEQ. The CDR3 is 16 residues long. In DNA form, the CDR3 reads TGTGCCAGCAGCCAAGCAGGGACAGGGAGCAATCAGCCCCAGCATTTT. It specifies CASSQAGTGSNQPQHF.

This clone was picked up one time. The CDR3 bases are TGTGCCAGTTCGCAGATAGCCCGACCAACCAATGGCTACACCTTC. It codes for CASSQIARPTNGYTF. The V and J genes are TRBV19 and TRBJ1-2; no clear D gene. Trimming stripped 8 bases from V and 6 bases from J, with 22 bases between. Germline-derived CDR1 and CDR2 are LNHDA and SQIVND (reference sequence). CDR3 length: 15 amino acids. Using reference TRBV19 and TRBJ1-2 for the parts outside the CDR3, the full variable domain is DGGITQSPKYLFRKEGQNVTLSCEQNLNHDAMYWYRQDPGQGLRLIYYSQIVNDFQKGDIAEGYSVSREKKESFPLTVTSAQKNPTAFYLCASSQIARPTNGYTFGSGTRLTVV.

J is TRBJ1-1 and V is TRBV5-5; D not certain. The V gene lost 2 bases and the J gene lost 1 base, with 6 bases spanning the gap. Germline loops: CDR1 SGHKS, CDR2 YYEKEE (reference sequence). The CDR3 spans 13 residues. The DNA for the CDR3 is TGTGCCAGCAGCTTATCACCGAACACTGAAGCTTTCTTT. Translation gives CASSLSPNTEAFF.

This clone came up once. CDR3 in amino acids: CARIGANYGYTF. The CDR3, as DNA: TGTGCCCGAATCGGGGCTAACTATGGCTACACCTTC. The chain couples TRBV5-8 to TRBJ1-2; D unresolved. The ends were cut back, 10 bases at V and 0 bases at J, with 10 bases in the middle. Germline V gene data show CDR1 as SGHTS and CDR2 as YDEGEE. The CDR3 contains 12 residues.

The rearrangement joins TRBV11-1 to TRBJ2-1; 10 bases are shared with TRBD2. The CDR3 totals 16 residues. Trimming at V came to 3 bases and at J to 3 bases, leaving 5 bases not matched to a gene. The germline CDR1 and CDR2 sequences are SGHAT and FQDESV (reference sequence). The CDR3 reads CASSLGSGGFYNEQFF. In DNA form, the CDR3 reads TGTGCCAGCAGCTTGGGTAGCGGGGGGTTCTACAATGAGCAGTTCTTC.

Notes on this clone: Sequence at one end of the junction differs from germline and may be a read error. This rearrangement joins TRBV30 to TRBJ1-2; 8 nucleotides agree with TRBD1. This CDR3 comprises 12 residues. Per germline, CDR1 GTSNPN and CDR2 SVGIG (reference sequence). The chain's CDR3 is CAWTRDRWDPSF. In DNA form, the CDR3 reads TGTGCCTGGACCCGGGACAGGTGGGACCCTTCCTTC.

The chain joins TRBV2 to TRBJ2-7, with D maybe TRBD1 (5 bases). V was cut by 7 bases and J by 5 bases, with 9 bases left in between. Per germline, CDR1 SNHLY and CDR2 FYNNEI. The CDR3 has 11 residues. CDR3 nucleotide sequence: TGTGCCAGCACGGGCAGGGACGAGCAGTACGTC. As protein: CASTGRDEQYV.

The chain carries TRBV28 and TRBJ1-2, with a possible D match to TRBD1 (6 bases). Germline lookup yields CDR1 MDHEN and CDR2 SYDVKM. The CDR3 length is 13 residues. Trimming cost V 6 bases and J 5 bases, with 13 bases left between them. CDR3 sequence (DNA): TGTGCCAGCAGATCTTCTACAGGGTATGGCTACACCTTC. The encoded protein is CASRSSTGYGYTF.

The V call is TRBV7-9, the J call TRBJ2-3; D tentatively fits TRBD1 or TRBD2 (5 bases each). The germline V and J ends were trimmed by 5 bases and 1 base, with 19 bases remaining between them. The CDR3 is 17 amino acids. CDR1 and CDR2 from the germline V gene are SEHNR and FQNEAQ (reference sequence). CDR3 residues: CASSEVGGMVGTDTQYF. For the CDR3, the DNA is TGTGCCAGCAGCGAGGTTGGGGGTATGGTTGGCACAGATACGCAGTATTTT.

The rearrangement uses TRBV7-2 and TRBJ2-6, with a possible D match to TRBD1 (6 bases). CDR3 length: 15 amino acids. The V and J ends lost 2 bases and 2 bases respectively, with 7 bases between them. CDR1 is SGHTA and CDR2 is FQGNSA in the germline V gene. CDR3 DNA: TGTGCCAGCAGCTTACAGGGGACTGGGGCCAACGTCCTGACTTTC. It specifies CASSLQGTGANVLTF.

The chain joins TRBV28 to TRBJ2-1; D is possibly TRBD1 or TRBD2 (5 bases each). The germline gives CDR1 MDHEN, CDR2 SYDVKM. The CDR3 spans 16 residues. V was clipped by 7 bases and J by 6 bases, with 22 bases between them. CDR3 DNA sequence: TGTGCCAGCATCAGCTCCGGGCCCGAGGGGCTCAATGAGCAGTTCTTC. This encodes CASISSGPEGLNEQFF. Complete variable domain (other parts from reference TRBV28 and TRBJ2-1): DVKVTQSSRYLVKRTGEKVFLECVQDMDHENMFWYRQDPGLGLRLIYFSYDVKMKEKGDIPEGYSVSREKKERFSLILESASTNQTSMYLCASISSGPEGLNEQFFGPGTRLTVL.

The rearrangement uses TRBV11-3 and TRBJ2-3; D is undetermined. Germline V gene lookup returns CDR1 SGHNT and CDR2 YENEEA. The CDR3 has 13 amino acids. The V and J ends lost 5 bases and 5 bases respectively, with 11 bases between them. CDR3 sequence (DNA): TGTGCCAGCAGCCCCCTGATCGGAGATACGCAGTATTTT. This gives the protein CASSPLIGDTQYF.

This clone was seen once. The chain has TRBV7-8 and TRBJ1-5; D unclear. V was cut by 3 bases and J by 1 base, with 13 bases left in between. Germline V CDR1 and CDR2: SGHVS, FQNEAQ. CDR3 length equals 16 residues. CDR3 sequence: CASSFGGSFSNQPQHF. Here the CDR3 DNA reads TGTGCCAGCAGCTTTGGCGGTTCTTTCAGCAATCAGCCCCAGCATTTT.

The V gene is TRBV6-2 or TRBV6-3, the J gene TRBJ2-7; possibly TRBD2 for D (7 bases). V was pared by 6 bases and J by 1 base, with 16 bases between. Germline CDR1 reads MNHEY; CDR2 reads SVGEGT. This CDR3 contains 15 residues. The CDR3 spells CASSPFGGRSYEQYF. DNA of the CDR3: TGTGCCAGCAGCCCCTTCGGGGGGCGATCCTACGAGCAGTACTTC.

The V and J genes are TRBV19 and TRBJ1-5; D call uncertain. The germline CDR1 and CDR2 sequences are LNHDA and SQIVND (reference sequence). V shed 5 bases and J shed 4 bases, with 9 bases lying between them. This CDR3 has 13 amino acids. CDR3 protein: CASSRLGNQPQHF. CDR3 DNA: TGTGCCAGTAGTCGGCTAGGGAATCAGCCCCAGCATTTT.

The chain links TRBV7-2 to TRBJ2-7; TRBD1 might be the D (6 bases). V was pared by 6 bases and J by 1 base, with 13 bases between. The germline V gene encodes CDR1 SGHTA and CDR2 FQGNSA. This CDR3 region has 14 residues. The CDR3 nucleotides read TGTGCCAGCAGTCCTCTAGGACAGTCCTACGAGCAGTACTTC. Translated: CASSPLGQSYEQYF.